This T cell receptor (beta chain) was obtained from a study of blood T cell repertoires in COVID-19. Whole-study context: Samples taken during acute and convalescent COVID-19 were collected in the United States, Italy and Spain. PBMCs, B-cell-depleted T cells, or T cells provided the cDNA or gDNA that made up the material.

This clone was found once. How the authors handled the data: Estimates of nucleated cell counts were drawn from the amplification of reference gene primers. Measured with immunoSEQ multiplex PCR; TCRdb has only the in-frame clones, and not every one. From that table come the V and J calls and clone size; the DNA was used to work out D and trimming. The sample records more than 85,000 clones, over 90% being singletons. The clonotype comes from a man aged 60 to 69 with acute or convalescent COVID-19. Sequenced sample: peripheral blood.

CDR3 nucleotide sequence: TGTGCCAGCAGCTTAGACAGGGGGTGGACTGAAGCTTTCTTT. This sequence encodes CASSLDRGWTEAFF. The chain recombines TRBV7-8 with TRBJ1-1; 8 bases map to TRBD1. Trimming cost V 1 base and J 5 bases; bases outside gene matches: 3. CDR3 length: 14 residues. CDR1 and CDR2 from the germline V gene are SGHVS and FQNEAQ.